Given below is one T cell receptor (beta chain) in context. The sample comes from a study of control samples from healthy donors and cancer patients. Clones were read by immunoSEQ multiplex PCR, and TCRdb kept only the in-frame ones, dropping some. The repertoire consists of 200,000 or so clones, with around 94% occurring once and the leading ten covering 1.5%. V shed 5 bases and J 5 bases; nucleotides not matched to a gene: 8. The CDR3 is made up of 14 amino acids. Per the germline V gene, CDR1 is SGHTA and CDR2 is FQGNSA. The rearrangement links TRBV7-2 to TRBJ2-5; 7 positions match TRBD2. This clonotype originated in a man aged 50 or older in good health. Material for sequencing was blood. The CDR3 here is CASSVSGAGETQYF. Here the CDR3 DNA reads TGTGCCAGCAGCGTAAGCGGGGCGGGGGAGACCCAGTACTTC.